A selection of T cell receptor beta chains follows, all from one sample in a study of T cells in Graves' hyperthyroidism and ophthalmopathy. TCRdb re-called the multiplex PCR reads through MiXCR, storing one row per CDR3 protein. The sample records about 350,000 distinct CDR3 sequences, 15% to 20% being singletons. The source material was blood. Every receptor here comes from a woman aged 35 to 49 with Graves' ophthalmopathy. CDR3s include the opening cysteine and the closing phenylalanine or tryptophan. D genes are given only for firm matches. The size entry is marked missing in some rows and otherwise reads once, few, many or a size class.

clone size	V gene	D gene	J gene	CDR3 protein	CDR3 DNA
many	TRBV12-3/TRBV12-4	TRBD2	TRBJ2-5	CASTGLAGGPQETQYF	TGTGCCAGCACAGGACTAGCGGGAGGGCCCCAAGAGACCCAGTACTTC
many	TRBV11-1	.	TRBJ1-2	CASSQRGPGTDYGYTF	TGTGCCAGCAGCCAGAGGGGACCCGGGACGGATTATGGCTACACCTTC
.	TRBV28	TRBD2	TRBJ2-7	CASSTGLAGPSYEQYF	TGTGCCAGCAGTACGGGACTAGCGGGCCCTTCCTACGAGCAGTACTTC
.	TRBV4-1	.	TRBJ1-2	CASSQSGASYGYTF	TGCGCCAGCAGCCAGAGTGGGGCGAGCTATGGCTACACCTTC
many	TRBV6-5	TRBD1	TRBJ1-6	CASSSYRGRGNSPLHF	TGTGCCAGCAGTTCTTACAGGGGGCGGGGTAATTCACCCCTCCACTTT
many	TRBV28	.	TRBJ2-5	CASSFSYAARKETQYF	TGTGCCAGCAGTTTCAGCTATGCTGCACGAAAAGAGACCCAGTACTTC
many	TRBV6-2/TRBV6-3	.	TRBJ1-1	CASSKIDNYLEAFF	TGTGCCAGCAGTAAGATAGACAACTACCTAGAGGCTTTCTTT
.	TRBV10-3	.	TRBJ2-7	CATAQGGSTYEQYF	TGTGCCACTGCTCAGGGAGGTAGCACCTACGAGCAGTACTTC
.	TRBV18	TRBD1	TRBJ2-2	CASSAGGHTGELFF	TGTGCCAGCTCGGCAGGGGGCCACACCGGGGAGCTGTTTTTT
.	TRBV6-1	.	TRBJ1-1	CASRSGTLNTEAFF	TGTGCCAGCAGATCTGGGACATTGAACACTGAAGCTTTCTTT
many	TRBV12-3/TRBV12-4	TRBD1	TRBJ2-7	CASSRTGTGTYEQYF	TGTGCCAGCAGCCGAACCGGGACAGGGACCTACGAGCAGTACTTC
many	TRBV5-4	TRBD1	TRBJ2-5	CASSRTGERETQYF	TGTGCCAGCAGCCGGACAGGGGAGAGGGAGACCCAGTACTTC
.	TRBV7-2	.	TRBJ1-5	CASRVGGLNQPQHF	TGTGCCAGCAGGGTGGGAGGTCTGAATCAGCCCCAGCATTTT
many	TRBV6-1	TRBD1	TRBJ2-2	CASSETGQGSSGELFF	TGTGCCAGCAGTGAAACGGGACAGGGATCGTCCGGGGAGCTGTTTTTT
once	TRBV6-1	TRBD1	TRBJ2-7	CASGTGTASYEQYF	TGTGCCAGCGGCACCGGGACAGCTTCCTACGAGCAGTACTTC
many	TRBV29-1	.	TRBJ1-2	CSVEEVALGNYGYTF	TGCAGCGTTGAGGAGGTAGCGCTTGGGAACTATGGCTACACCTTC
many	TRBV2	.	TRBJ2-2	CASSVQPQQTGELFF	TGTGCCAGCTCCGTCCAGCCACAGCAAACCGGGGAGCTGTTTTTT
many	TRBV11-2	.	TRBJ1-1	CASSPSAGFWDTEAFF	TGTGCCAGCAGCCCAAGCGCAGGGTTCTGGGACACTGAAGCTTTCTTT